A single sample is the source of the 15 T cell receptor beta chains below, sequenced in a study of cytomegalovirus exposure and HLA in healthy donors. The primer mix had 60 Vbeta and 13 Jbeta primers. Some clones are missing from TCRdb's copy, which holds only in-frame ones; the method was immunoSEQ multiplex PCR. The repertoire table contains 30,000 to 35,000 clones. The sample was PBMCs. The receptor source for this set is a woman aged 40 to 55 in good health and CMV-seropositive.

The chain is built from TRBV9 and TRBJ2-5; D not resolved. The CDR3 loop spans 13 amino acids. Germline V CDR1 and CDR2: SGDLS, YYNGEE. The germline V and J ends were trimmed by 1 base and 1 base, with 5 bases remaining between them. CDR3 amino acids: CASSVHSQETQYF. CDR3 DNA: TGTGCCAGCAGCGTACACTCCCAAGAGACCCAGTACTTC.

The V and J genes are TRBV25-1 and TRBJ2-7, with TRBD2 identical over 12 bases. Looked up from germline, CDR1 is MGHDK and CDR2 is SYGVNS. Trimming removed 3 bases from V and 3 bases from J; junction bases left unmatched: 6. The CDR3 loop spans 16 amino acids. The CDR3 sequence: CASSDRLAGGYYEQYF. The DNA for the CDR3 is TGTGCCAGCAGTGACCGGCTAGCGGGAGGGTACTACGAGCAGTACTTC.

The chain is built from TRBV5-1 and TRBJ2-3; TRBD1 might be the D (5 bases). This CDR3 has 14 residues. V was trimmed by 5 bases and J by 2 bases, leaving 12 bases between them. Germline V gives CDR1 SGHRS, CDR2 YFSETQ. The CDR3 coding sequence is TGCGCCAGCAGGGTACAGGTTTCCACAGATACGCAGTATTTT. Its protein product is CASRVQVSTDTQYF.

The chain employs TRBV27 and TRBJ2-1; D is possibly TRBD2 (6 bases). Germline lookup yields CDR1 MNHEY and CDR2 SMNVEV (reference sequence). The CDR3 is 16 amino acids. Deletions cut 4 bases from V and 10 bases from J, with 23 bases between. The chain's CDR3 is CASSSTSRAGSPEQFF. The CDR3, as DNA: TGTGCCAGCAGTTCCACCTCGAGGGCCGGGAGTCCGGAGCAGTTCTTC.

V is TRBV5-1 and J is TRBJ1-1; TRBD1 aligns across 10 bases. Germline values: CDR1 SGHRS, CDR2 YFSETQ. CDR3 length: 14 amino acids. Trimming cost V 4 bases and J 3 bases; bases outside gene matches: 3. CDR3 region: CASSAGTGDTEAFF. In DNA form, the CDR3 reads TGCGCCAGCAGCGCCGGGACAGGGGACACTGAAGCTTTCTTT.

The genes are TRBV2 and TRBJ2-7; TRBD2 agrees at 9 bases. Germline values: CDR1 SNHLY, CDR2 FYNNEI. CDR3 size: 14 residues. J gave up 4 bases and V 5 bases, and 6 bases lay outside the gene matches. Written as DNA, the CDR3 is TGTGCCAGCAGTCCTAGCGGGATGGGGTACGAGCAGTACTTC. This encodes CASSPSGMGYEQYF.

This chain connects TRBV6-1 to TRBJ1-5; D gene uncertain. CDR3 length: 16 residues. V lost 1 base to trimming and J lost 2 bases, with 12 bases between them. Looked up from germline, CDR1 is MNHNS and CDR2 is SASEGT. The CDR3 here is CASSEDSTKGNQPQHF. The CDR3 bases are TGTGCCAGCAGTGAAGATAGCACGAAGGGCAATCAGCCCCAGCATTTT.

The chain carries TRBV7-6 and TRBJ2-2; D remains ambiguous. Trimming stripped 6 bases from V and 4 bases from J, with 12 bases between. Germline CDR1 reads SGHVS; CDR2 reads FNYEAQ. CDR3 size: 14 residues. CDR3 nucleotide sequence: TGTGCCAGCAGATTCCCGGGTCCCACCGGGGAGCTGTTTTTT. It encodes CASRFPGPTGELFF. Together with reference TRBV7-6 and TRBJ2-2, the CDR3 gives the full variable domain: GAGVSQSPRYKVTKRGQDVALRCDPISGHVSLYWYRQALGQGPEFLTYFNYEAQQDKSGLPNDRFSAERPEGSISTLTIQRTEQRDSAMYRCASRFPGPTGELFFGEGSRLTVL.

The V and J genes are TRBV15 and TRBJ2-5; TRBD2 agrees at 9 bases. The CDR3 loop spans 15 amino acids. V lost 2 bases and J lost 5; bases outside the gene matches: 6. Germline V gene data show CDR1 as LNHNV and CDR2 as YYDKDF (reference sequence). The CDR3 region is CATSRSSGTWETQYF. The DNA for the CDR3 is TGTGCCACCAGCAGATCTAGCGGGACGTGGGAGACCCAGTACTTC.

The V and J genes are TRBV4-1 and TRBJ2-1; a possible D gene is TRBD1 (6 bases). Per germline, CDR1 MGHRA and CDR2 YSYEKL. CDR3 size: 16 residues. V dropped 4 bases and J dropped 5 bases, with 18 bases sitting between them. The DNA for the CDR3 is TGCGCCAGCAGCCGCGGAGGATGGGACACAAACAATGAGCAGTTCTTC. This encodes CASSRGGWDTNNEQFF.

The rearrangement links TRBV6-4 to TRBJ1-5; D unclear. CDR3 length equals 8 residues. Per the germline V gene, CDR1 is MRHNA and CDR2 is SNTAGT. V gave up 8 bases and J gave up 11 bases, with 4 bases separating them. CDR3 region: CASQSQHF. In nucleotides, the CDR3 is TGTGCCAGCCAATCCCAGCATTTT.

The chain recombines TRBV5-1 with TRBJ2-1; 11 nucleotides align to TRBD2. This CDR3 region has 15 residues. The V segment lost 2 bases and the J segment 6 bases; nucleotides outside the gene matches: 4. The germline gives CDR1 SGHRS, CDR2 YFSETQ. The CDR3, as DNA: TGCGCCAGCAGCTTCACTAGCGGGAGTGTCAATGAGCAGTTCTTC. Translation gives CASSFTSGSVNEQFF.

The chain couples TRBV19 to TRBJ1-2; possible D gene TRBD1, 6 bases. V lost 3 bases and J lost 6, with 11 bases in between. CDR1 and CDR2 (germline): LNHDA, SQIVND (reference sequence). The CDR3 is made up of 13 amino acids. CDR3: CASSIKAGDGYTF. The CDR3 coding sequence is TGTGCCAGTAGTATCAAGGCAGGGGATGGCTACACCTTC.

V and J are TRBV30 and TRBJ2-2; 8 positions agree with TRBD2. Germline loops: CDR1 GTSNPN, CDR2 SVGIG (reference sequence). This CDR3 is built from 17 residues. V was pared by 3 bases and J by 4 bases, with 13 bases of the junction left unmatched. The CDR3 here is CAWRAPIAGLTTGELFF. The CDR3 DNA sequence: TGTGCCTGGAGAGCGCCTATAGCGGGACTAACCACCGGGGAGCTGTTTTTT.

The chain is built from TRBV4-1 and TRBJ2-7, with D possibly matching TRBD1 (5 bases). Germline CDR1 is MGHRA and CDR2 is YSYEKL. The CDR3 is 13 residues long. Trimming removed 2 bases at V and 5 bases at J, with 10 bases between. CDR3 region: CASSQSQGNEQYF. CDR3 DNA sequence: TGCGCCAGCAGCCAAAGCCAGGGTAACGAGCAGTACTTC.